A single T cell receptor (beta chain) is shown here with its context. Repertoires were generated with immunoSEQ multiplex PCR, while TCRdb's copy carries only in-frame clones and drops some. The repertoire consists of 200,000 to 300,000 clones, with around 86% occurring once and the leading ten covering 5.5% to 6.5%. The sample belongs to a study of blood T cell repertoires in COVID-19. Germline lookup yields CDR1 SGHRS and CDR2 YFSETQ. V gave up 3 bases and J gave up 3 bases, with 12 bases separating them. The CDR3 is made up of 15 amino acids. This rearrangement joins TRBV5-1 to TRBJ1-4; D is perhaps TRBD1 (5 bases). The specimen was peripheral blood. This TCR derives from a woman aged 80 or over with COVID-19, enrolled during active disease. CDR3 DNA sequence: TGCGCCAGCAGCTCTGGGGCGGGAGCTAATGAAAAACTGTTTTTT. It codes for CASSSGAGANEKLFF.